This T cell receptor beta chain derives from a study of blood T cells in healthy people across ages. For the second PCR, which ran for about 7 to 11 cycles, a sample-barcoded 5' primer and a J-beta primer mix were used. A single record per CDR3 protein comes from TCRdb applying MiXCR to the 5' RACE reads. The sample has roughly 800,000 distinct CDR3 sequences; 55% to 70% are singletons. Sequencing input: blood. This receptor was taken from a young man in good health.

Here the CDR3 reads CASSSAASGGGETQYF. The CDR3 nucleotides are TGTGCCAGCAGCTCCGCAGCTAGCGGAGGGGGTGAGACCCAGTACTTC. The chain carries TRBV4-2 and TRBJ2-5, with a weak D call TRBD2 (7 bases). V was pared by 5 bases and J by 5 bases, with 21 bases between. The CDR3 runs to 16 residues. Germline loops: CDR1 LGHNA, CDR2 YNFKEQ.